Sequencing of this TCR beta chain was carried out in a study of T cells in Graves' hyperthyroidism and ophthalmopathy (dated by TCRdb to about 2019). Notes on the research overall: Peripheral blood was sampled at the time of initial diagnosis, prior to any treatment. To identify distinguishing TCR V-J signatures, a discovery cohort of around 100 patients was used, comprising 43 with Graves' ophthalmopathy and 57 with stable Graves' hyperthyroidism. An independent validation cohort of around 19 hyperthyroidism patients and 17 patients who later progressed to ophthalmopathy tested prospective prediction of ophthalmopathy. The 90 or so discovery patients were randomly split 7:3 into training and test sets. In roughly six Graves' hyperthyroidism patients, the study also compared T-cell repertoires from thyroid tissue with T-cell repertoires from blood. After sampling, hyperthyroidism patients received methimazole starting at 30 mg daily, and ophthalmopathy patients received high-dose intravenous methylprednisolone. TCR Vbeta CDR3 sequencing of 135 peripheral blood samples (over 40 ophthalmopathy, over 70 hyperthyroidism and around 17 progressor patients) is reported in the paper. General study outcomes and caveats: No statistical method was used to fix the sample size in advance, and group allocation was not hidden from the investigators. A 13 V-J signature model separated ophthalmopathy from stable hyperthyroidism, with around 90% sensitivity and roughly 81% specificity in cross-validation and 80%/75% in testing. Most expanded thyroid clonotypes (frequency above 0.001) were also detected in blood, suggesting blood repertoires may reflect thyroid immune responses. In validation, the model predicted progression to ophthalmopathy with about 71% sensitivity and 72.22% specificity, a median of roughly seven months before onset.

The TCR beta CDR3 regions were amplified from RNA transcripts. The first round of RT-PCR for the TCR CDR3 was performed with the HTBI primer set and the Qiagen OneStep RT-PCR kit. The libraries were constructed in a second round of multiplex PCR and then size-selected and purified. Paired-end sequencing of the libraries was performed with 100 bp reads on an Illumina HiSeq2000. Under the source paper's analysis protocol: SOAPnuke was used to process the raw data, removing reads that contained adapters or uncalled bases, had a mean Phred below 15, or lacked an exact match to the constant primer or identifier. High-quality paired reads were merged using COPE v1.2.5, and each unique nucleotide sequence was defined as a clonotype. MiTCR v1.1 was used to align clonotypes to the IMGT TRBV, TRBD and TRBJ reference segments. The analysis included only V-J combinations with a frequency above 0.0001, which together covered roughly 99% of the repertoires. A TCS score was defined as the ratio between F50 (clonal expansion) and ExV (chaos), using BLOSUM62-based TCRdist between CDR3 peptides within each V-J. Welch's t-statistics and random forest reduced fewer than 600 V-J features to 13, which were used in a naive Bayes classifier (R e1071). In TCRdb, the public reads were trimmed at Q25 with fastp and aligned with MiXCR, with productive beta chains retained. CDR3 protein duplicates are merged, each entry listing the most common genes and DNA. The authors' filters were not applied to this entry. The sample table contains a few hundred thousand distinct CDR3 sequences; only one count was recorded for around 16% of them. Jointly, the top ten make up about 29% of the sample.

This clonotype was observed at least ten times. The clone's antigen remains unknown. There are no base qualities to consult, and no much larger clone falls within one base. In the ophthalmopathy patients, disease was moderately to severely active, with a Clinical Activity Score of 3 or more, a NOSPECS grade of 4 or more, and a duration of less than 3 months. Any patient with an uncontrolled infection, another autoimmune disease, pregnancy or lactation was excluded. Diagnoses relied on clinical symptoms, serum thyroxine and TRAb, thyroid ultrasound and orbital computed tomography. Ficoll-Paque density gradient centrifugation was used to isolate PBMCs from about 9.4 ml of fresh peripheral blood. Total RNA was extracted with Trizol reagent, and quality was checked on an Agilent 2100 Bioanalyzer. Specimen: blood. The TCR originated in a woman aged 25 to 39 with Graves' ophthalmopathy.

The bases are TGCAGTGCTGGCGGTTGGGGCGACAATGAGCAGTTCTTC. The resulting protein is CSAGGWGDNEQFF. This chain is built from TRBV20-1 and TRBJ2-1, with a weak D call of TRBD1 (5 bases match). The junction shows trimming of 5 bases on V and 5 bases on J, plus 13 bases between the germline ends. The cysteine opens and the phenylalanine closes a CDR3 of 13 amino acids. Only the CDR3 part of the read is kept: 39 bases, read in frame from the first base. The CDR1 and CDR2 encoded by the germline V gene (reference sequence) are DFQATT and SNEGSKA.